This entry concerns a single T cell receptor beta chain. Its antigen is still unknown. These data are taken from a study of identifying expanded T cells in peripheral blood. Study results and caveats: About 1.2 clones differed between technical replicates, versus approximately 17 and 20 over time.

Profiled with immunoSEQ multiplex PCR; TCRdb holds only in-frame clones, not every one. Among just over 90,000 clones listed, around nine tenths were seen once. Sequences were obtained from blood. The TCR comes from a person between 18 and 75 years old in good health.

CDR3 nucleotide sequence: TGTGCCAGCTCCCCAGGGCGTGGGAGCTACAATGAGCAGTTCTTC. Translated, it gives CASSPGRGSYNEQFF. The chain carries TRBV18 and TRBJ2-1, with D possibly called TRBD1 or TRBD2 (5 bases each). The length of the CDR3 is 15 residues. Trimming cost V 6 bases and J 3 bases, with 15 bases left between them. Per germline, CDR1 KGHSH and CDR2 LQKENI.